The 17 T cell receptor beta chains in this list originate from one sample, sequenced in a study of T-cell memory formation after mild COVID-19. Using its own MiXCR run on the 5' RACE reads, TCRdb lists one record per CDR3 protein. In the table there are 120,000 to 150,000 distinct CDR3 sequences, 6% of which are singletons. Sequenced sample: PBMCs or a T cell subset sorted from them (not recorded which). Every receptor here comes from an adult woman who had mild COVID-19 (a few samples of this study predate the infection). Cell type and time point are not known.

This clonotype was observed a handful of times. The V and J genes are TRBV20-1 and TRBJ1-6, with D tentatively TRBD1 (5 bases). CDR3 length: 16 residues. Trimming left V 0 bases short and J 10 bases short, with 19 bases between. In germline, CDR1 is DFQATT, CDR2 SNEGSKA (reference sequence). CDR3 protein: CSARDVRGGTGSPLHF. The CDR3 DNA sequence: TGCAGTGCTAGAGATGTGAGGGGAGGTACAGGCTCACCCCTCCACTTT.

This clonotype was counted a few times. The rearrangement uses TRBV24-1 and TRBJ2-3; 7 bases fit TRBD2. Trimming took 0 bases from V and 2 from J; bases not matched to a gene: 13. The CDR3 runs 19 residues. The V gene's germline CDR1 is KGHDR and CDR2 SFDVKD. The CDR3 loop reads CATSDLRMASGLPTDTQYF. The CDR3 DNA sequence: TGTGCCACCAGTGATTTGCGAATGGCTAGCGGACTACCCACAGATACGCAGTATTTT.

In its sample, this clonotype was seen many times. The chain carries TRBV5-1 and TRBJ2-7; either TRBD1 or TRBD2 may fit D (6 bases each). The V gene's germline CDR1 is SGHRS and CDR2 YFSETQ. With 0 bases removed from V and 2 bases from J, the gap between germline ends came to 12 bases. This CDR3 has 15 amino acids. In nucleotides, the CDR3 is TGCGCCAGCAGCTTGGCCCCGGGGGCAACCTACGAGCAGTACTTC. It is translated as CASSLAPGATYEQYF. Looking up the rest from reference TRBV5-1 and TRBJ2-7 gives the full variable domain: KAGVTQTPRYLIKTRGQQVTLSCSPISGHRSVSWYQQTPGQGLQFLFEYFSETQRNKGNFPGRFSGRQFSNSRSEMNVSTLELGDSALYLCASSLAPGATYEQYFGPGTRLTVT.

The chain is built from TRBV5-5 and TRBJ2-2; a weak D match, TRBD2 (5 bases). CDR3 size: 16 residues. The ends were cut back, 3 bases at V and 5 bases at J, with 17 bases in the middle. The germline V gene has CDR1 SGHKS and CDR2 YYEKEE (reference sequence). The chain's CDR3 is CASSSERTAPTGELFF. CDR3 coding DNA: TGTGCCAGCAGCTCCGAGCGGACGGCGCCAACCGGGGAGCTGTTTTTT.

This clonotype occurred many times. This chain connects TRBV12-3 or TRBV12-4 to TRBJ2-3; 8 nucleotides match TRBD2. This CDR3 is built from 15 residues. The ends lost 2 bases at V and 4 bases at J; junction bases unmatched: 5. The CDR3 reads CASSLRGGWPDTQYF. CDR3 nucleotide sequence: TGTGCCAGCAGTTTACGCGGGGGGTGGCCAGATACGCAGTATTTT.

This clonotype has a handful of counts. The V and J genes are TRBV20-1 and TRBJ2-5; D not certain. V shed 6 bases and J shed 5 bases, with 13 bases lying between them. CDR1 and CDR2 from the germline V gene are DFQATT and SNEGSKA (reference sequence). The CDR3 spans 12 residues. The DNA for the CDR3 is TGCAGTGCCACCATGCCCCAGGAGACCCAGTACTTC. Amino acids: CSATMPQETQYF.

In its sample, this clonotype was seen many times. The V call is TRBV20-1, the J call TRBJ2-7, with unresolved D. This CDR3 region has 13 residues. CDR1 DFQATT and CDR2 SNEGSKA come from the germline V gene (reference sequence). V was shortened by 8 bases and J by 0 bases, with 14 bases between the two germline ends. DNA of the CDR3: TGCAGTAATATAAGGGCTAGCTCCTACGAGCAGTACTTC. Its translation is CSNIRASSYEQYF.

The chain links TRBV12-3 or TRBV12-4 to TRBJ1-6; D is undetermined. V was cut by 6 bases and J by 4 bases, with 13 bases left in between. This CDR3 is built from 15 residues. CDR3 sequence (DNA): TGTGCCAGCAGACCCACCGGAGGATATAATTCACCCCTCCACTTT. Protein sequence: CASRPTGGYNSPLHF.

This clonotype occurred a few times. CDR3 amino acids: CASTHRDRGEQFF. The CDR3 DNA is TGTGCCAGCACCCACCGGGACAGGGGTGAGCAGTTCTTC. This sequence joins TRBV2 and TRBJ2-1, with 10 bases lining up with TRBD1. V shed 7 bases and J 9 bases; nucleotides not matched to a gene: 6. The CDR3 is made up of 13 amino acids. Germline assignment: CDR1 SNHLY and CDR2 FYNNEI.

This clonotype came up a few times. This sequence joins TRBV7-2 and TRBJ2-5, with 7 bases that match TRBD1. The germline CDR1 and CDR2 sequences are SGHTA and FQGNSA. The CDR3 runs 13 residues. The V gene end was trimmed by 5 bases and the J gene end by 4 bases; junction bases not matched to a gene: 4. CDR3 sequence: CASSPGQAETQYF. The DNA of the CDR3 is TGTGCCAGCAGCCCCGGACAGGCAGAGACCCAGTACTTC.

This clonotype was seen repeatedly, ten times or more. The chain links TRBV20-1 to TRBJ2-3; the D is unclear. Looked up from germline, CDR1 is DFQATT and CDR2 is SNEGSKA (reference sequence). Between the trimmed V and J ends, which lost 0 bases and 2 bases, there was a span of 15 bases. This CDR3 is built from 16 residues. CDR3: CSAREGFTADTDTQYF. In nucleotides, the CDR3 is TGCAGTGCTAGAGAGGGTTTCACGGCCGACACAGATACGCAGTATTTT.

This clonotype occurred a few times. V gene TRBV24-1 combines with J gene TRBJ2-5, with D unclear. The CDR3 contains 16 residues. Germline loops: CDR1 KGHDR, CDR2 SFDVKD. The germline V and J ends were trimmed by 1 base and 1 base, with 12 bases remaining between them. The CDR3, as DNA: TGTGCCACCAGTGATTTCTCGGAAGTGGGCCAAGAGACCCAGTACTTC. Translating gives CATSDFSEVGQETQYF.

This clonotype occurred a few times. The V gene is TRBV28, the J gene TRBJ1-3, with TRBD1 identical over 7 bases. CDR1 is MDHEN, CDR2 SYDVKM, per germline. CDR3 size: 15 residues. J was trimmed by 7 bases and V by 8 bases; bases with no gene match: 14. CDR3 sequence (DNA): TGTGCCAGCTTCAAAGAGGGGGCAAAGAGGAACACCATATATTTT. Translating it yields CASFKEGAKRNTIYF.

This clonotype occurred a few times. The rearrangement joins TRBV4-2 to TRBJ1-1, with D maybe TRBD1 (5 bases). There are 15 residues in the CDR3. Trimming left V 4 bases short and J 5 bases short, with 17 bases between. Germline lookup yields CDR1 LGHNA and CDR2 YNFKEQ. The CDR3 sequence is CASSRVGRKGTEAFF. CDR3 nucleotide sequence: TGTGCCAGCAGCCGGGTCGGGAGGAAGGGGACTGAAGCTTTCTTT.

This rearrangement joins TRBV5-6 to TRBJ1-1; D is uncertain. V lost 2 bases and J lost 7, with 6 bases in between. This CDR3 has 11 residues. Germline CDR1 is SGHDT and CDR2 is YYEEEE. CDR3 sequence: CASSLQSEAFF. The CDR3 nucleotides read TGTGCCAGCAGCTTACAGAGTGAAGCTTTCTTT.

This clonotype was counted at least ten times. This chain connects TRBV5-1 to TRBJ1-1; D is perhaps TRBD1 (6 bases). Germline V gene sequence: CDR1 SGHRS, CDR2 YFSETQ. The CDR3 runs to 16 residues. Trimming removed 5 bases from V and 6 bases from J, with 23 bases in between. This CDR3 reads CASRNLGQGARAEAFF. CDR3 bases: TGCGCCAGCAGGAACCTGGGACAAGGGGCAAGGGCTGAAGCTTTCTTT.

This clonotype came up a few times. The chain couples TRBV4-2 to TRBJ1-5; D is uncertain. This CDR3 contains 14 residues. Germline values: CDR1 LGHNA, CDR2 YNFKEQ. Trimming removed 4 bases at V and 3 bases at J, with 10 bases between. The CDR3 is CASSPSGYNQPQHF. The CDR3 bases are TGTGCCAGCAGCCCGTCAGGATACAATCAGCCCCAGCATTTT.